Presented here are 19 T cell receptor beta chains from one specimen sequenced in a study of control samples from healthy donors and cancer patients. The protocol was immunoSEQ multiplex PCR, while the TCRdb copy is restricted to in-frame clones and leaves out a portion. The table has roughly 55,000 clones, more than 90% seen once. Specimen: PBMCs. The receptors come from a middle-aged man with colorectal cancer.

The rearrangement joins TRBV6-5 to TRBJ1-2; D is unclear. Germline assignment: CDR1 MNHEY and CDR2 SVGAGI. CDR3 length: 13 amino acids. V lost 7 bases and J lost 0, with 9 bases in between. CDR3 loop: CASKWEANYGYTF. CDR3 coding DNA: TGTGCCAGCAAGTGGGAAGCTAACTATGGCTACACCTTC.

This sequence joins TRBV23-1 and TRBJ1-2; perhaps TRBD1 as D (6 bases). TRBV23-1 is filed as an ORF, its function uncertain. Between the trimmed V and J ends, which lost 1 base and 3 bases, there was a span of 24 bases. The CDR3 totals 19 residues. The CDR3 here is CASSQWGDVPGAGDYGYTF. The CDR3, as DNA: TGCGCCAGCAGTCAATGGGGGGATGTCCCAGGGGCGGGAGACTATGGCTACACCTTC.

This chain joins TRBV5-1 and TRBJ2-1; no firm D call. V was trimmed by 3 bases and J by 10 bases, leaving 8 bases between them. This CDR3 is 11 amino acids long. CDR1 and CDR2 (germline): SGHRS, YFSETQ. Written as DNA, the CDR3 is TGCGCCAGCAGCTATTCCGGGGAGCAGTTCTTC. This sequence encodes CASSYSGEQFF.

The chain employs TRBV19 and TRBJ1-5; D remains ambiguous. The germline gives CDR1 LNHDA, CDR2 SQIVND (reference sequence). The CDR3 consists of 12 residues. Trimming shortened V by 3 bases and J by 7 bases, and 7 bases separated the two germline ends. The CDR3 here is CASSIPGQPQHF. The CDR3 DNA reads TGTGCCAGTAGTATCCCTGGGCAGCCCCAGCATTTT. The full variable domain, its missing parts supplied by reference TRBV19 and TRBJ1-5, is DGGITQSPKYLFRKEGQNVTLSCEQNLNHDAMYWYRQDPGQGLRLIYYSQIVNDFQKGDIAEGYSVSREKKESFPLTVTSAQKNPTAFYLCASSIPGQPQHFGDGTRLSIL.

The chain is built from TRBV6-1 and TRBJ1-6; no clear D gene. Germline V gene lookup returns CDR1 MNHNS and CDR2 SASEGT. V lost 2 bases and J lost 3, with 14 bases in between. CDR3 length: 17 amino acids. The CDR3 bases are TGTGCCAGCAGTGAACTGGTAGGGCAGAACTATAATTCACCCCTCCACTTT. This gives the protein CASSELVGQNYNSPLHF.

This chain uses TRBV2 with TRBJ1-6, with a possible D match to TRBD1 (5 bases). The CDR3 loop spans 15 amino acids. Germline CDR1 is SNHLY and CDR2 is FYNNEI. V was clipped by 6 bases and J by 8 bases, with 17 bases between them. CDR3 sequence reads: CASRSLDSSYSPLHF. The DNA of the CDR3 is TGTGCCAGCAGGTCCCTAGACAGCTCTTATTCACCCCTCCACTTT.

The chain uses TRBV6-2 or TRBV6-3 and TRBJ1-2, with TRBD1 matching 7 bases. Germline lookup yields CDR1 MNHEY and CDR2 SVGEGT. Unmatched junction bases numbered 2, after V lost 0 bases and J lost 4 bases. The CDR3 loop spans 14 amino acids. The CDR3 nucleotides are TGTGCCAGCAGTTACTCCGCAGGGGGCTATGGCTACACCTTC. Translating it yields CASSYSAGGYGYTF.

The chain uses TRBV7-6 and TRBJ1-1; 9 nucleotides match TRBD1. The CDR3 has 15 residues. Germline V gene sequence: CDR1 SGHVS, CDR2 FNYEAQ. Unmatched junction bases numbered 5, after V lost 5 bases and J lost 1 base. In DNA form, the CDR3 reads TGTGCCAGCAGCACCGGGGGACAGGGGAACACTGAAGCTTTCTTT. Translating it yields CASSTGGQGNTEAFF.

J is TRBJ2-1 and V is TRBV4-3; D call uncertain. The germline CDR1 and CDR2 sequences are LGHNA and YSLEER. V lost 0 bases to trimming and J lost 5 bases, with 11 bases between them. This CDR3 region has 15 residues. CDR3 sequence: CASSQDSTVNNEQFF. CDR3 in DNA: TGCGCCAGCAGCCAAGACAGCACCGTGAACAATGAGCAGTTCTTC.

This chain uses TRBV25-1 with TRBJ1-3; possibly TRBD1 for D (6 bases). V was clipped by 8 bases and J by 1 base, with 12 bases between them. The length of the CDR3 is 14 residues. Germline CDR1 and CDR2: MGHDK and SYGVNS. CDR3 sequence reads: CASARTGSGNTIYF. The CDR3 coding sequence is TGTGCCAGCGCTCGTACAGGGTCTGGAAACACCATATATTTT.

The count of this clone is one. The chain uses TRBV7-8 and TRBJ1-6; D is unresolved. Germline V gene sequence: CDR1 SGHVS, CDR2 FQNEAQ. V was shortened by 3 bases and J by 6 bases, with 6 bases between the two germline ends. This CDR3 spans 13 amino acids. CDR3 DNA sequence: TGTGCCAGCAGCTTCGGCCGTAATTCACCCCTCCACTTT. Protein: CASSFGRNSPLHF.

V usage is TRBV9 and J usage is TRBJ2-7, with TRBD1 matching over 9 bases. The CDR3 is made up of 13 amino acids. V was pared by 4 bases and J by 13 bases, with 12 bases of the junction left unmatched. Germline CDR1 and CDR2: SGDLS and YYNGEE. CDR3 sequence reads: CASSPRTGERFYF. The DNA for the CDR3 is TGTGCCAGCAGCCCACGGACAGGGGAAAGGTTTTACTTC.

The chain carries TRBV29-1 and TRBJ2-6, with D possibly called TRBD1 or TRBD2 (5 bases each). The CDR3 runs to 15 residues. Trimming took 0 bases from V and 0 from J, leaving 6 bases between them. Germline V gene lookup returns CDR1 SQVTM and CDR2 ANQGSEA. The CDR3 protein is CSVEEGTSGANVLTF. CDR3 in DNA: TGCAGCGTTGAAGAAGGGACCTCTGGGGCCAACGTCCTGACTTTC.

The chain couples TRBV12-3 or TRBV12-4 to TRBJ2-7; D is unresolved. Between the trimmed V and J ends, which lost 2 bases and 6 bases, there was a span of 11 bases. The CDR3 is made up of 13 amino acids. CDR3 sequence: CASSLSEKGEQYF. The CDR3 DNA sequence: TGTGCCAGCAGTTTAAGTGAGAAGGGCGAGCAGTACTTC.

The chain employs TRBV27 and TRBJ2-6; D is perhaps TRBD2 (6 bases). In germline, CDR1 is MNHEY, CDR2 SMNVEV (reference sequence). Between the trimmed V and J ends, which lost 5 bases and 2 bases, there was a span of 16 bases. This CDR3 has 17 amino acids. CDR3 protein: CASSPPQGLAGANVLTF. The CDR3 DNA is TGTGCCAGCAGTCCGCCTCAGGGACTGGCTGGGGCCAACGTCCTGACTTTC.

The V and J genes are TRBV27 and TRBJ1-1, with 8 bases identical to TRBD1. The CDR3 has 17 amino acids. V gave up 1 base and J gave up 6 bases; unmatched junction bases: 13. Germline CDR1 and CDR2: MNHEY and SMNVEV (reference sequence). CDR3 sequence: CASSLLVSPGGASEAFF. CDR3 DNA sequence: TGTGCCAGCAGTTTATTAGTTTCCCCAGGGGGCGCGTCTGAAGCTTTCTTT.

The rearrangement uses TRBV3-1 (or the pseudogene TRBV3-2) and TRBJ2-2, with a weak D call TRBD2 (6 bases). Germline loops: CDR1 LGHDT, CDR2 YNNKEL (reference sequence). The CDR3 covers 16 residues. V lost 0 bases and J lost 5, with 13 bases in between. Here the CDR3 reads CASSQEGLARTGELFF. CDR3 nucleotides: TGTGCCAGCAGCCAAGAAGGCCTAGCGAGGACCGGGGAGCTGTTTTTT.

The chain combines TRBV21-1 with TRBJ1-5; TRBD1, the table's D call, was not compared with the DNA. TRBV21-1 is designated a pseudogene. The CDR3 is made up of 15 amino acids. The CDR3 protein is CASSKTGRGNQPQHF. CDR3 DNA: TGTGCCAGCAGCAAAACAGGGCGGGGCAATCAGCCCCAGCATTTT.

This clone was seen just once. The J gene is TRBJ1-2, the V gene TRBV7-2; 8 bases are shared with TRBD1. V was pared by 5 bases and J by 7 bases, with 15 bases of the junction left unmatched. CDR3 size: 16 residues. Germline CDR1 SGHTA, CDR2 FQGNSA. The CDR3 region has the DNA TGTGCCAGCAGCGGACAAAGGACAGGGAATAGTGGTGGCTACACCTTC. Its translation is CASSGQRTGNSGGYTF.